The T cell receptor beta chain under discussion was sequenced for a study of human T cells and chemical hapten exposure. Study results and limitations: Expanded TCRs created a significantly greater count of big CDR3 similarity clusters than controls did.

The library put unique molecular identifiers onto individual cDNA molecules. TCRdb analysed the RACE reads with MiXCR anew, one entry per CDR3 protein. The sample has roughly 190,000 distinct CDR3 sequences, 20% to 25% seen once. Time point indicated: patch test 1, 2 weeks after DPC sensitization. Treatment of the sample: therapeutic diphenylcyclopropenone sensitization with weekly scalp DPC. Ahead of each patch test application, blood was drawn. The CDR3 spans 11 residues. V was cut by 3 bases and J by 5 bases, with 3 bases left in between. Regarding this clonotype: As yet, its antigen is unknown.

The chain joins TRBV12-3 or TRBV12-4 to TRBJ2-3; no definite D call. Specimen: whole blood, collected in connection with sensitization to the hapten diphenylcyclopropenone (DPC). The clonotype comes from a woman in her forties or fifties with alopecia areata. Some clones in this sample may be carry-over from other donors' samples. The CDR3 region has the DNA TGTGCCAGCAGTTTTGAAGATACGCAGTATTTT. Residues: CASSFEDTQYF.